This T cell receptor beta chain was captured in a study of blood T cell repertoires in COVID-19. Study at large: Researchers got acute and convalescent COVID-19 samples from the United States, Italy and Spain. The analysed material was cDNA or gDNA that came from T cells, B-cell-depleted T cells, or PBMCs.

Original handling: Estimation of nucleated cell counts relied on the amplification of reference gene primers. Assay: immunoSEQ multiplex PCR; the TCRdb copy retains only in-frame clones and omits some. V, J and clone size are taken as reported in that table, and D and trimming were inferred from the DNA itself. The table lists about 250,000 clones, more than 60% of them singletons. The V gene end was trimmed by 2 bases and the J gene end by 7 bases; junction bases not matched to a gene: 6. The CDR3 length is 15 residues. Germline V gives CDR1 MNHEY, CDR2 SMNVEV (reference sequence). The chain carries TRBV27 and TRBJ1-2; 11 positions match TRBD1. Sequenced input: peripheral blood. The receptor was derived from a woman between 40 and 50 years old with active or convalescent COVID-19. CDR3 nucleotide sequence: TGTGCCAGCAGTTTAAAAGGTGGGACAGGGGGTGGCTACACCTTC. Protein product: CASSLKGGTGGGYTF.